The 24 T cell receptor beta chains presented below share a single source sample, sequenced in a study of identical twins (dated by TCRdb to 2016 to 2017). Library preparation used 5' RACE. Sequencing was performed on an Illumina HiSeq 2000. TCRdb ran its own pipeline on the public reads, namely fastp trimming at Q25 and MiXCR clone calling, and kept in-frame beta chains. Each record represents a unique CDR3 protein, reported with the most common genes and DNA among its rows. This sample is represented by 1.5 million to 2 million distinct CDR3 sequences; 25% to 35% of them were singletons. Less than 0.35% of the sample goes to the ten largest clones. The sequenced material came from cord blood. Source of these receptors: a newborn girl in good health.

J is TRBJ1-1 and V is TRBV10-3; 9 bases line up with TRBD1. The CDR3 loop spans 18 amino acids. Germline CDR1 reads ENHRY; CDR2 reads SYGVKD. The V and J ends lost 0 bases and 1 base, in that order; junction bases with no gene match: 9. In DNA form, the CDR3 reads TGTGCCATCAGTGAGTCGAGTCTGGACAGGGGCCCGAACACTGAAGCTTTCTTT. Amino acid sequence: CAISESSLDRGPNTEAFF.

J is TRBJ1-1 and V is TRBV20-1, with TRBD1 identical over 9 bases. Trimming cost V 4 bases and J 5 bases; bases outside gene matches: 11. Per germline, CDR1 DFQATT and CDR2 SNEGSKA (reference sequence). The CDR3 runs to 15 residues. The CDR3 DNA reads as TGCAGTGCTACTCGCCCCGGACAGGGGCGGACTGAAGCTTTCTTT. It specifies CSATRPGQGRTEAFF.

Details on this clonotype: A read error may produce the germline difference seen at one junction end. The J gene is TRBJ1-5, the V gene TRBV6-2 or TRBV6-3, with D tentatively TRBD1 (6 bases). The CDR3 is 12 residues long. Germline V lookup: CDR1 MNHEY, CDR2 SVGEGT. CDR3 DNA: TGTGCCGGCAGTCGTACAGGGACCCCCCAGCATTTT. It is translated as CAGSRTGTPQHF.

This chain connects TRBV11-1 to TRBJ2-1; tentatively, D is TRBD2 (5 bases). Trimming pared 5 bases from V and 10 bases from J, leaving 15 bases between. The germline gives CDR1 SGHAT, CDR2 FQDESV (reference sequence). This CDR3 contains 13 residues. CDR3 in amino acids: CASSDLLGSEQFF. The CDR3 DNA follows: TGTGCCAGCAGCGATCTACTAGGATCCGAGCAGTTCTTC. The variable domain in full, completed from reference TRBV11-1 and TRBJ2-1, reads EAEVAQSPRYKITEKSQAVAFWCDPISGHATLYWYRQILGQGPELLVQFQDESVVDDSQLPKDRFSAERLKGVDSTLKIQPAELGDSAMYLCASSDLLGSEQFFGPGTRLTVL.

This clonotype was observed many times. V gene TRBV10-3 combines with J gene TRBJ2-7, with 9 bases matching TRBD2. The V gene's germline CDR1 is ENHRY and CDR2 SYGVKD. The ends lost 8 bases at V and 3 bases at J; junction bases unmatched: 8. The CDR3 loop spans 14 amino acids. The CDR3 sequence is CAIGETSGLYEQYF. CDR3 in DNA: TGTGCCATCGGGGAGACTAGCGGCCTCTACGAGCAGTACTTC.

This clonotype was counted only a few times. The chain uses TRBV20-1 and TRBJ2-3, with 12 bases fitting TRBD2. After removal of 4 bases from V and 4 bases from J, the junction contained 3 bases not matched to a gene. CDR1 is DFQATT, CDR2 SNEGSKA, per germline (reference sequence). The length of the CDR3 is 14 residues. The CDR3 loop reads CSAILAGGADTQYF. CDR3 sequence (DNA): TGCAGTGCTATCCTAGCGGGGGGGGCAGATACGCAGTATTTT.

The J gene is TRBJ2-2, the V gene TRBV7-2; D gene unclear. The CDR3 totals 16 residues. The germline V and J ends were trimmed by 5 bases and 0 bases, with 13 bases remaining between them. Per germline, CDR1 SGHTA and CDR2 FQGNSA. DNA for the CDR3: TGTGCCAGCAGCCCCAGACTGGTCTCGAACACCGGGGAGCTGTTTTTT. Translated: CASSPRLVSNTGELFF.

This clonotype has only a few counts. The chain uses TRBV5-1 and TRBJ1-4; perhaps TRBD1 as D (5 bases). The CDR3 length is 16 residues. Germline lookup yields CDR1 SGHRS and CDR2 YFSETQ. V was pared by 4 bases and J by 0 bases, with 13 bases between. The CDR3 spells CASSQGSRATNEKLFF. The CDR3 nucleotides are TGCGCCAGCAGCCAGGGTAGCAGAGCAACTAATGAAAAACTGTTTTTT.

This chain joins TRBV12-3 or TRBV12-4 and TRBJ1-2; 11 nucleotides agree with TRBD1. The length of the CDR3 is 13 residues. Trimming cost V 6 bases and J 5 bases; bases outside gene matches: 2. The CDR3 is CASRGQGVYGYTF. CDR3 nucleotide sequence: TGTGCCAGCAGGGGACAGGGGGTTTATGGCTACACCTTC.

This clonotype came up a few times. This chain uses TRBV12-3 or TRBV12-4 with TRBJ2-1; the match to TRBD2 covers 8 bases. This CDR3 is built from 18 residues. V shed 7 bases and J 6 bases; nucleotides not matched to a gene: 20. Here the CDR3 DNA reads TGTGCCAGCACCCAAGGCCGGTGGGGGAGCGGGAGTTTCAATGAGCAGTTCTTC. Translated, it gives CASTQGRWGSGSFNEQFF.

The chain combines TRBV18 with TRBJ2-1, with 7 nucleotides matching TRBD1. The CDR3 has 14 amino acids. CDR1 and CDR2 (germline): KGHSH, LQKENI. V was pared by 6 bases and J by 4 bases, with 6 bases of the junction left unmatched. Written as DNA, the CDR3 is TGTGCCAGCTCCGACAGGGTCTGGTACAATGAGCAGTTCTTC. Its protein is CASSDRVWYNEQFF.

V and J are TRBV6-2 or TRBV6-3 and TRBJ2-5; maybe TRBD2 (6 bases). The CDR3 runs to 15 residues. Per germline, CDR1 MNHEY and CDR2 SVGEGT. The ends were cut back, 6 bases at V and 0 bases at J, with 14 bases in the middle. The CDR3 reads CASSHSGTYQETQYF. DNA of the CDR3: TGTGCCAGCAGCCATAGCGGCACGTACCAAGAGACCCAGTACTTC.

The chain couples TRBV7-2 to TRBJ1-5; TRBD1 agrees at 7 bases. The CDR3 contains 13 residues. The V gene's germline CDR1 is SGHTA and CDR2 FQGNSA. V trimming: 8 bases; J trimming: 7 bases; junction bases outside the gene matches: 8. CDR3 in amino acids: CASLGQLNQPQHF. The CDR3 coding sequence is TGTGCCAGCTTGGGACAGTTAAACCAGCCCCAGCATTTT.

The J gene is TRBJ2-4, the V gene TRBV4-1; D possibly corresponds to TRBD2 (6 bases). V was trimmed by 5 bases and J by 0 bases, leaving 17 bases between them. The CDR3 runs 17 residues. Germline V lookup: CDR1 MGHRA, CDR2 YSYEKL. The CDR3 coding sequence is TGCGCCAGCAGCGAATCCCGGGCGGGGACAGCCAAAAACATTCAGTACTTC. This gives the protein CASSESRAGTAKNIQYF.

The gene calls are TRBV3-1 and TRBJ2-7; 7 nucleotides align to TRBD1. J lost 6 bases, V lost 3 bases, and 2 bases had no gene match. This CDR3 comprises 12 residues. Germline-derived CDR1 and CDR2 are LGHDT and YNNKEL (reference sequence). The CDR3 protein is CASSQTGLEQYF. CDR3 DNA sequence: TGTGCCAGCAGCCAGACAGGGCTCGAGCAGTACTTC.

CDR3 DNA sequence: TGTGCCAGCAGCTTACCGACAGGGATAGGGACTGAAGCTTTCTTT. It encodes CASSLPTGIGTEAFF. The chain carries TRBV7-9 and TRBJ1-1; TRBD1 matches at 7 bases. V was pared by 2 bases and J by 5 bases, with 8 bases of the junction left unmatched. Germline CDR1 reads SEHNR; CDR2 reads FQNEAQ (reference sequence). This CDR3 comprises 15 residues.

The chain has TRBV20-1 and TRBJ1-4, with D hard to call. Germline V CDR1 and CDR2: DFQATT, SNEGSKA (reference sequence). The V end was cut by 7 bases, the J end by 0 bases, with 9 bases between. CDR3 length equals 13 residues. The CDR3 loop is CSVTGATNEKLFF. The CDR3 DNA reads as TGCAGTGTTACCGGAGCAACTAATGAAAAACTGTTTTTT.

Only a few counts were recorded for this clonotype. This sequence joins TRBV4-2 and TRBJ2-3; D might be TRBD1 or TRBD2, each matching 5 bases. The CDR3 contains 15 residues. The V gene lost 0 bases and the J gene lost 14 bases, with 21 bases spanning the gap. Per germline, CDR1 LGHNA and CDR2 YNFKEQ. Here the CDR3 DNA reads TGTGCCAGCAGCCAAGATAATGGGGCGGGTTTGACTTGGTATTTT. Its translation: CASSQDNGAGLTWYF.

This sequence joins TRBV4-1 and TRBJ2-4, with no clear D. Germline V gene lookup returns CDR1 MGHRA and CDR2 YSYEKL. The CDR3 is 18 residues long. Trimming cost V 3 bases and J 0 bases, with 18 bases left between them. The CDR3 region has the DNA TGCGCCAGCAGCCACGCCCATACCCAGAGAGAAGCCAAAAACATTCAGTACTTC. Its protein is CASSHAHTQREAKNIQYF.

The sample holds a few counts of this clonotype. The chain joins TRBV20-1 to TRBJ2-3; tentatively, D is TRBD1 or TRBD2 (5 bases each). V gave up 1 base and J gave up 4 bases, with 15 bases separating them. CDR1 is DFQATT, CDR2 SNEGSKA, per germline (reference sequence). The CDR3 length is 15 residues. CDR3 nucleotides: TGCAGTGCTAGAGCCTACGGGACGGCCCCAGATACGCAGTATTTT. Translated: CSARAYGTAPDTQYF.

The chain is built from TRBV9 and TRBJ2-1; TRBD1 is a possible D gene (6 bases). Germline lookup yields CDR1 SGDLS and CDR2 YYNGEE. The CDR3 runs 17 residues. V gave up 0 bases and J gave up 0 bases, with 13 bases separating them. For the CDR3, the DNA is TGTGCCAGCAGCGTAGAAGTGGGGGCATTCTCCTACAATGAGCAGTTCTTC. Amino acid sequence: CASSVEVGAFSYNEQFF.

V is TRBV12-3 or TRBV12-4 and J is TRBJ2-5, with D uncertain. The V end was cut by 1 base, the J end by 11 bases, with 20 bases between. The CDR3 has 15 amino acids. The CDR3 reads CASSLGNSFYNEQYF. DNA for the CDR3: TGTGCCAGCAGTTTAGGAAACAGTTTCTACAATGAGCAGTACTTC.

The J gene is TRBJ1-2, the V gene TRBV5-1; D remains ambiguous. V lost 0 bases to trimming and J lost 3 bases, with 24 bases between them. The CDR3 loop spans 19 amino acids. Germline values: CDR1 SGHRS, CDR2 YFSETQ. The CDR3 DNA follows: TGCGCCAGCAGCTTGGGTGCCAGGAGGACGTTCACGACCCACTATGGCTACACCTTC. Amino acid sequence: CASSLGARRTFTTHYGYTF.

This clonotype was seen only a few times. The genes are TRBV7-9 and TRBJ2-1; tentatively, D is TRBD2 (5 bases). The CDR3 consists of 14 residues. Germline CDR1 SEHNR, CDR2 FQNEAQ (reference sequence). V shed 8 bases and J shed 6 bases, with 17 bases lying between them. The chain's CDR3 is CASSRRGHSNEQFF. The CDR3 nucleotides are TGTGCCAGCTCCCGTCGAGGGCATTCCAATGAGCAGTTCTTC.